This T cell receptor (beta chain) appears in the sequencing data of a study of T cells in Graves' hyperthyroidism and ophthalmopathy. Researchers amplified the TCR beta CDR3 regions from RNA transcripts. TCR CDR3 underwent first-round RT-PCR with the HTBI primer set. Each CDR3 protein gets one entry after TCRdb re-called the multiplex PCR reads with MiXCR. The sample has fewer than 750,000 distinct CDR3 sequences, roughly 46% seen once. Study conclusions and caveats: Ophthalmopathy and stable hyperthyroidism were separated by a 13 V-J model.

This clonotype appeared a single time. Antigen specificity is unknown. The V gene lost 5 bases and the J gene lost 5 bases, with 15 bases spanning the gap. Germline V lookup: CDR1 SGHVS, CDR2 FNYEAQ. The CDR3 extends over 14 amino acids. V gene TRBV7-6 combines with J gene TRBJ2-5; tentatively, D is TRBD2 (6 bases). Sequences were obtained from peripheral blood or thyroid tissue (not recorded which). The TCR originated in a woman between 18 and 30 years old with Graves' hyperthyroidism. CDR3 residues: CASSPPAGGETQYF. The CDR3 DNA reads as TGTGCCAGCAGCCCACCAGCGGGCGGGGAGACCCAGTACTTC.